These 27 T cell receptor beta chains were sequenced from one sample in a study of blood T cells in healthy people across ages. It was with a sample-barcoded 5' primer and a J-beta primer mix that a second PCR of roughly 7 to 11 cycles was run. Each CDR3 protein gets one entry after TCRdb re-called the 5' RACE reads with MiXCR. The sample holds around 1,500,000 distinct CDR3 sequences; 42% are singletons and the top ten take 7% to 9%. The material sequenced was blood. The receptors were gathered from a young woman in good health.

This clonotype was observed a handful of times. The chain has TRBV20-1 and TRBJ2-3; 9 bases agree with TRBD1. Looked up from germline, CDR1 is DFQATT and CDR2 is SNEGSKA (reference sequence). J was trimmed by 3 bases and V by 6 bases; bases with no gene match: 10. The CDR3 contains 15 residues. The CDR3 DNA follows: TGCAGTGCGCAGAGCACCGGGACAGGGACAGATACGCAGTATTTT. Residues: CSAQSTGTGTDTQYF.

The chain carries TRBV20-1 and TRBJ1-2; weak D call: TRBD1 (5 bases). This CDR3 is built from 14 residues. V lost 0 bases and J lost 2, with 10 bases in between. Germline V gives CDR1 DFQATT, CDR2 SNEGSKA (reference sequence). As DNA, the CDR3 is TGCAGTGCTAGAGAATGGGGGACGAACTATGGCTACACCTTC. As protein: CSAREWGTNYGYTF.

This clonotype was detected once. The CDR3 here is CASSPQRQGINEQYF. The DNA for the CDR3 is TGTGCCAGCAGTCCGCAGAGACAGGGTATCAATGAGCAGTACTTC. This rearrangement joins TRBV12-3 or TRBV12-4 to TRBJ2-5; the match to TRBD1 covers 7 bases. The CDR3 sequence is 15 residues long. V trimming: 5 bases; J trimming: 11 bases; junction bases outside the gene matches: 17.

This clonotype occurred a few times. The chain links TRBV12-3 or TRBV12-4 to TRBJ1-2; D possibly corresponds to TRBD1 (6 bases). Between the trimmed V and J ends, which lost 4 bases and 7 bases, there was a span of 16 bases. The CDR3 sequence is 14 residues long. The CDR3, as DNA: TGTGCCAGCAGTTGGGACGGGGGGCGCGGTGGCTACACCTTC. Its protein product is CASSWDGGRGGYTF.

This clonotype has just a few counts. The chain employs TRBV9 and TRBJ1-6; a weak D match, TRBD1 (5 bases). Trimming stripped 2 bases from V and 3 bases from J, with 9 bases between. From germline, CDR1 is SGDLS and CDR2 YYNGEE. The CDR3 totals 15 residues. This chain's CDR3 is CASSVRGDYNSPLHF. CDR3 coding DNA: TGTGCCAGCAGCGTTCGGGGGGACTATAATTCACCCCTCCACTTT.

The V and J genes are TRBV2 and TRBJ1-5, with 9 bases aligning to TRBD1. The germline gives CDR1 SNHLY, CDR2 FYNNEI. V lost 6 bases and J lost 1; bases outside the gene matches: 10. This CDR3 has 17 amino acids. CDR3 in amino acids: CASSLDRGGLSNQPQHF. The CDR3 nucleotides read TGTGCCAGCAGCCTCGACAGGGGGGGACTAAGCAATCAGCCCCAGCATTTT. Drawing the rest from reference TRBV2 and TRBJ1-5, the complete variable domain is EPEVTQTPSHQVTQMGQEVILRCVPISNHLYFYWYRQILGQKVEFLVSFYNNEISEKSEIFDDQFSVERPDGSNFTLKIRSTKLEDSAMYFCASSLDRGGLSNQPQHFGDGTRLSIL.

V is TRBV2 and J is TRBJ2-7; 7 positions agree with TRBD2. After removal of 7 bases from V and 7 bases from J, the junction contained 10 bases not matched to a gene. The germline V gene encodes CDR1 SNHLY and CDR2 FYNNEI. The CDR3 totals 13 residues. CDR3 sequence (DNA): TGTGCCAGCAAACTAGCGCTGTACAATGAGCAGTACTTC. Encoded protein: CASKLALYNEQYF.

Comment on this clonotype: The germline gene is not matched at one end of the junction; a read error may be the cause. The rearrangement links TRBV20-1 to TRBJ2-3, with TRBD2 matching over 11 bases. Germline lookup yields CDR1 DFQATT and CDR2 SNEGSKA (reference sequence). The CDR3 loop spans 19 amino acids. CDR3 in DNA: TGCAATGCTAGTCCGGAATTAGCGGGGGGGCCGAGGGGCCCAGATACGCAGTATTTT. Translating it yields CNASPELAGGPRGPDTQYF.

This clonotype was found a few times. This chain connects TRBV5-1 to TRBJ2-3; 7 bases map to TRBD2. The V gene's germline CDR1 is SGHRS and CDR2 YFSETQ. With 0 bases clipped from V and 2 bases from J, the junction kept 6 bases outside the gene matches. The CDR3 runs to 16 residues. The CDR3 bases are TGCGCCAGCAGCTTGGGTCCAGCGGGGTCCACAGATACGCAGTATTTT. Protein sequence: CASSLGPAGSTDTQYF.

In its sample, this clonotype was seen a few times. In DNA form, the CDR3 reads TGCGCCAGCAGCTCCCCTGGGGAGGAGACTGAAGCTTTCTTT. This translates into CASSSPGEETEAFF. V gene TRBV5-1 combines with J gene TRBJ1-1; D is unclear. CDR1 is SGHRS and CDR2 is YFSETQ in the germline V gene. The V and J ends lost 3 bases and 5 bases respectively, with 14 bases between them. This CDR3 contains 14 residues. Complete variable domain (other parts from reference TRBV5-1 and TRBJ1-1): KAGVTQTPRYLIKTRGQQVTLSCSPISGHRSVSWYQQTPGQGLQFLFEYFSETQRNKGNFPGRFSGRQFSNSRSEMNVSTLELGDSALYLCASSSPGEETEAFFGQGTRLTVV.

Details on this clonotype: One junction end disagrees with the germline gene, perhaps due to a read error. The chain recombines TRBV6-5 with TRBJ2-5; no reliable D call. Germline-derived CDR1 and CDR2 are MNHEY and SVGAGI. CDR3 length: 13 amino acids. CDR3 in amino acids: CASSDSETDGQYF. CDR3 nucleotides: TGTGCCAGCAGTGACTCGGAAACGGATGGGCAGTACTTC.

There are a few counts of this clonotype. The genes are TRBV10-1 and TRBJ2-1; 9 bases line up with TRBD2. CDR3 length: 13 amino acids. The germline gives CDR1 WNHNN, CDR2 SYGVQD (reference sequence). V trimming: 11 bases; J trimming: 5 bases; junction bases outside the gene matches: 7. The CDR3 sequence is CASASGDHNEQFF. The CDR3 region has the DNA TGCGCCTCGGCTAGCGGGGACCACAATGAGCAGTTCTTC.

This chain uses TRBV11-2 with TRBJ2-5, with 10 bases that match TRBD1. V lost 4 bases and J lost 0; bases outside the gene matches: 8. Germline CDR1 and CDR2: SGHAT and FQNNGV. The CDR3 totals 17 residues. In DNA, the CDR3 is TGTGCCAGCAGCTCATCGGCGGGACAGGGGTACCAAGAGACCCAGTACTTC. It specifies CASSSSAGQGYQETQYF.

This clonotype showed up many times. The chain uses TRBV7-9 and TRBJ2-1; 7 positions match TRBD2. Germline values: CDR1 SEHNR, CDR2 FQNEAQ (reference sequence). V trimming: 2 bases; J trimming: 2 bases; junction bases outside the gene matches: 3. This CDR3 region has 15 residues. The CDR3 DNA follows: TGTGCCAGCAGCTTAACGGGGACTACCTACAATGAGCAGTTCTTC. Translated: CASSLTGTTYNEQFF.

The sample holds a few counts of this clonotype. The chain links TRBV5-6 to TRBJ2-1; no clear D. The CDR3 is 12 residues long. The V gene lost 0 bases and the J gene lost 9 bases, with 7 bases spanning the gap. Germline V gene lookup returns CDR1 SGHDT and CDR2 YYEEEE. The CDR3 protein is CASSLGFPEQFF. The DNA for the CDR3 is TGTGCCAGCAGCTTGGGGTTCCCTGAGCAGTTCTTC.

In nucleotides, the CDR3 is TGCAGTGCTACTACGATCAACCAGGGGGACTATGGCTACACCTTC. Its translation is CSATTINQGDYGYTF. The J gene is TRBJ1-2, the V gene TRBV20-1, with 7 bases fitting TRBD1. The trim removed 4 bases at V and 3 bases at J, leaving 11 bases unmatched. The CDR3 runs 15 residues. Per germline, CDR1 DFQATT and CDR2 SNEGSKA (reference sequence).

The chain combines TRBV7-9 with TRBJ2-7, with D possibly being TRBD1 (6 bases). The CDR3 spans 14 residues. Per the germline V gene, CDR1 is SEHNR and CDR2 is FQNEAQ (reference sequence). V was shortened by 4 bases and J by 5 bases, with 15 bases between the two germline ends. The CDR3 loop reads CASSSGQGFHEQYF. Written as DNA, the CDR3 is TGTGCCAGCAGCTCGGGGCAGGGGTTCCACGAGCAGTACTTC.

The chain uses TRBV29-1 and TRBJ1-2; 8 bases align to TRBD1. Germline-derived CDR1 and CDR2 are SQVTM and ANQGSEA. The CDR3 is 13 amino acids. V dropped 7 bases and J dropped 1; count of bases not matched to a gene: 5. This CDR3 is CSAGQGINYGYTF. CDR3 coding DNA: TGCAGCGCCGGACAGGGAATTAACTATGGCTACACCTTC.

The chain employs TRBV2 and TRBJ1-4, with D unclear. Germline V CDR1 and CDR2: SNHLY, FYNNEI. V was clipped by 6 bases and J by 0 bases, with 11 bases between them. CDR3 length: 15 amino acids. The CDR3: CASRWTAATNEKLFF. CDR3 nucleotides: TGTGCCAGCAGATGGACGGCTGCAACTAATGAAAAACTGTTTTTT. Full variable domain (remainder filled in from reference TRBV2 and TRBJ1-4): EPEVTQTPSHQVTQMGQEVILRCVPISNHLYFYWYRQILGQKVEFLVSFYNNEISEKSEIFDDQFSVERPDGSNFTLKIRSTKLEDSAMYFCASRWTAATNEKLFFGSGTQLSVL.

This clonotype has more than one count but fewer than ten. The chain employs TRBV7-9 and TRBJ2-7; 7 bases are a match to TRBD1. The end of the DNA is better explained by TRBJ2-5, so the J call may be wrong. Germline loops: CDR1 SEHNR, CDR2 FQNEAQ (reference sequence). The CDR3 contains 15 residues. DNA of the CDR3: TGTGCCAGCGGGCCTGTTCTGGGACAGAAAGAGACCCAGTACTTC. It codes for CASGPVLGQKETQYF.

V gene TRBV6-2 or TRBV6-3 combines with J gene TRBJ2-3; TRBD2 might be the D (7 bases). V was trimmed by 6 bases and J by 2 bases, leaving 21 bases between them. The germline CDR1 and CDR2 sequences are MNHEY and SVGEGT. The CDR3 has 17 amino acids. This CDR3 is CASSQRPPGGPTDTQYF. The CDR3 bases are TGTGCCAGCAGCCAACGACCCCCGGGGGGCCCCACAGATACGCAGTATTTT.

This chain joins TRBV6-6 and TRBJ2-7; 8 bases line up with TRBD2. Germline values: CDR1 MNHNY, CDR2 SVGAGI (reference sequence). Germline trimming cut 4 bases from V and 0 bases from J; bases unmatched to any gene: 11. This CDR3 comprises 17 residues. The DNA for the CDR3 is TGTGCCAGCAGTTCCCAGGGACTAGAACCCAGCTCCTACGAGCAGTACTTC. This encodes CASSSQGLEPSSYEQYF.

This clonotype was picked up a small number of times. The rearrangement uses TRBV29-1 and TRBJ1-1; D remains unclear. The V end was cut by 4 bases, the J end by 1 base, with 10 bases between. The germline V gene encodes CDR1 SQVTM and CDR2 ANQGSEA. The CDR3 extends over 13 amino acids. In DNA form, the CDR3 reads TGCAGCGTTGTATCGGCGGCGAACACTGAAGCTTTCTTT. Its protein is CSVVSAANTEAFF.

This clonotype showed up just a few times. The gene calls are TRBV12-3 or TRBV12-4 and TRBJ2-2; no definite D call. The V end was cut by 5 bases, the J end by 2 bases, with 9 bases between. CDR3 length equals 14 residues. The CDR3 DNA reads as TGTGCCAGCAGTCCCTACTCCAACACCGGGGAGCTGTTTTTT. It codes for CASSPYSNTGELFF.

The genes are TRBV14 and TRBJ2-7; 7 nucleotides line up with TRBD2. After removal of 4 bases from V and 6 bases from J, the junction contained 12 bases not matched to a gene. The germline V gene encodes CDR1 SGHDN and CDR2 FVKESK. This CDR3 comprises 15 residues. Here the CDR3 reads CASSPVRGSVSEQYF. In DNA, the CDR3 is TGTGCCAGCAGCCCGGTGCGCGGGAGCGTTTCCGAGCAGTACTTC.

This clonotype was recorded a few times. The genes are TRBV12-3 or TRBV12-4 and TRBJ2-1, with a weak D call TRBD1 (5 bases). This CDR3 spans 13 amino acids. Trimming removed 8 bases from V and 8 bases from J, with 16 bases in between. This chain's CDR3 is CASSRLPRDEQFF. CDR3 DNA sequence: TGTGCCAGCTCAAGACTCCCCAGGGATGAGCAGTTCTTC.

This clonotype was recorded many times. The CDR3 reads CAVSPQETQYF. DNA for the CDR3: TGCGCGGTTTCACCACAAGAGACCCAGTACTTC. The rearrangement links TRBV29-1 to TRBJ2-5, with unresolved D. The CDR3 extends over 11 amino acids. Germline values: CDR1 SQVTM, CDR2 ANQGSEA. The whole variable domain, filled in from reference TRBV29-1 and TRBJ2-5, reads SAVISQKPSRDICQRGTSLTIQCQVDSQVTMMFWYRQQPGQSLTLIATANQGSEATYESGFVIDKFPISRPNLTFSTLTVSNMSPEDSSIYLCAVSPQETQYFGPGTRLLVL.